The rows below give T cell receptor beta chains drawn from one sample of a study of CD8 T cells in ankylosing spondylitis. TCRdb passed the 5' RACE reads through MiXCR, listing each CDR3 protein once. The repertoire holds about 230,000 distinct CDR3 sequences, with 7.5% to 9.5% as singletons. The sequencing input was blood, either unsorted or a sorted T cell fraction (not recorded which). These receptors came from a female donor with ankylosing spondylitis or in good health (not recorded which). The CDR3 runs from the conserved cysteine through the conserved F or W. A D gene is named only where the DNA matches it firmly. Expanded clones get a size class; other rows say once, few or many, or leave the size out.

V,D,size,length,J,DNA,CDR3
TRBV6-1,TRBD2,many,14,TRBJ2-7,TGTGCCAGCAGCCTAAGCGGGAGTCTCTACGAGCAGTACTTC,CASSLSGSLYEQYF
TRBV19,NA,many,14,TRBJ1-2,TGTGCCAGTCACATAACGGGGATTAACTATGGCTACACCTTC,CASHITGINYGYTF
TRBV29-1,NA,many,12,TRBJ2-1,TGCAGCGTTGAGGTCTGGGGCGATGAGCAGTTCTTC,CSVEVWGDEQFF
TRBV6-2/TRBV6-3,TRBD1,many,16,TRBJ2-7,TGTGCCAGCAGCCGGGACAGGGACCTTTTCGCGGACGAGCAGTACTTC,CASSRDRDLFADEQYF
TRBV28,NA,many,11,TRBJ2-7,TGTGCCAGCAGTCCCCTTGTCGAGCAGTACTTC,CASSPLVEQYF
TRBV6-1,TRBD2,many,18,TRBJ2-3,TGTGCCAGCAGCCGGACCGGGACTAGCGGGGGGAGCACAGATACGCAGTATTTT,CASSRTGTSGGSTDTQYF
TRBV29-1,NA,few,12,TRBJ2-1,TGCAGCGTTCTCCTCTCCTACAATGAGCAGTTCTTC,CSVLLSYNEQFF
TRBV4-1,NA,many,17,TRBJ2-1,TGCGCCAGCAGCCAGAGTTTCCGGGACGGATTGGGCAATGAGCAGTTCTTC,CASSQSFRDGLGNEQFF
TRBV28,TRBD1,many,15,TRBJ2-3,TGTGCCAGCAGTTTCACAGGGGACCCCACAGATACGCAGTATTTT,CASSFTGDPTDTQYF
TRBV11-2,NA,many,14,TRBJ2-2,TGTGCCGCCAGGGACCTTTTACTCTCCGGGGAGCTGTTTTTT,CAARDLLLSGELFF
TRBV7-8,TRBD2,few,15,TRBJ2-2,TGTGCCAGCCAGGGCGGGAGGGATCACCGCGGGGAGCTGTTTTTT,CASQGGRDHRGELFF
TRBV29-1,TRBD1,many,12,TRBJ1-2,TGCAGCGCACCGGGACAGGGGGCGGAGTACACCTTC,CSAPGQGAEYTF
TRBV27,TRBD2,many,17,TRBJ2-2,TGTGCCAGCCTGGGACTAGCGGGAAACGCGAACACCGGGGAGCTGTTTTTT,CASLGLAGNANTGELFF
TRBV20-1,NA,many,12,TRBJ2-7,TGCAGTGCTTATACACGGGGTTTTGGGCAGTACTTC,CSAYTRGFGQYF
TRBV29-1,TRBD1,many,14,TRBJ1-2,TGCAGCGTTGATTATGACAGGGGCCCATATGGCTACACCTTC,CSVDYDRGPYGYTF
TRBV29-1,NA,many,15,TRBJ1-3,TGCAGCGTTAGTGACCGAACGAGCTCTGGAAACACCATATATTTT,CSVSDRTSSGNTIYF
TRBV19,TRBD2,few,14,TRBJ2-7,TGTGCCAGTAGTATTCAGGTAGCGGGATACGAGCAGTACTTC,CASSIQVAGYEQYF
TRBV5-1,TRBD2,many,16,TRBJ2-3,TGCGCCAGCAGCTTGGGTCCTAGCGGGGTTACAGATACGCAGTATTTT,CASSLGPSGVTDTQYF
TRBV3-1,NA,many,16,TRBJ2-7,TGTGCCAGCAGCCAAGCGGCACTTACTAGCTCCTACGAGCAGTACTTC,CASSQAALTSSYEQYF
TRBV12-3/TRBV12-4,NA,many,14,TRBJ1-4,TGTGCCAGCAGCAAGGACCCGGGAGGAGAAAAACTGTTTTTT,CASSKDPGGEKLFF
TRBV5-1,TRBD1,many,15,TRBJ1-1,TGCGCCAGCAGCCCACCGACAGGGGACTGGACTGAAGCTTTCTTT,CASSPPTGDWTEAFF
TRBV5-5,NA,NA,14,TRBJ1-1,TGTGCCAGCAGCTCGTGGGAAACCGGGACTGAAGCTTTCTTT,CASSSWETGTEAFF
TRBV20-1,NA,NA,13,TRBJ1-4,TGCAGTGCTAGACTGGGGGGTAATGAAAAACTGTTTTTT,CSARLGGNEKLFF
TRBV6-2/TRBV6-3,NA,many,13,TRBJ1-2,TGTGCCGTCAGGGCAGCCCTTGGCTATGGCTACACCTTC,CAVRAALGYGYTF